This T cell receptor (beta chain) was identified in a study of cytomegalovirus exposure and HLA in healthy donors. Study outcomes and limitations: In a later analysis, productive TCRs from donors in an Asian-associated ancestry cluster reportedly carried fewer N-insertions than the cohort mean. Productive status was seen about 87% or about 30% of the time for most TCR beta V segments in an earlier analysis.

60 Vbeta and 13 Jbeta primers were used in PCR. Here immunoSEQ multiplex PCR was the method, and the copy in TCRdb shows in-frame clones only, minus some. Here the sample spans tens of thousands of clones, 78% being singletons. Losses at the gene ends were 6 bases for V and 2 bases for J; bases not matched to a gene: 7. CDR1 is SGHVS and CDR2 is FQNEAQ in the germline V gene. CDR3 length: 15 residues. The table lists this clone with a count of one. The antigen remains unidentified. The clonotype was recovered from a female donor in good health and CMV-seronegative. The rearrangement joins TRBV7-8 to TRBJ2-1; 7 bases agree with TRBD2. Sequencing was carried out using PBMCs. Here the CDR3 reads CASRVERGPYNEQFF. CDR3 DNA sequence: TGTGCCAGCAGGGTAGAGCGGGGCCCCTACAATGAGCAGTTCTTC.